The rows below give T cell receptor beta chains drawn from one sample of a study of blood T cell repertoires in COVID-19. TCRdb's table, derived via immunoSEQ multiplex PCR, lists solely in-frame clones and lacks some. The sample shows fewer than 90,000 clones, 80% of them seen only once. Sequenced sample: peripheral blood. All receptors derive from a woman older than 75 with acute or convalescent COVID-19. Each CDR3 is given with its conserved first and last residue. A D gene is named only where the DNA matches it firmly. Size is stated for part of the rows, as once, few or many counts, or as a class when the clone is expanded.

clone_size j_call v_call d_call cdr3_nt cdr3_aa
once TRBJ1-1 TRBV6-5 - TGTGCCAGCAGTTACCAAGAAGTACCAGGGCCCACTGAAGCTTTCTTT CASSYQEVPGPTEAFF
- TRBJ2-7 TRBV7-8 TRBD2 TGTGCCAGCAGCCAGAGCGGGAGTAAGTACGAGCAGTACTTC CASSQSGSKYEQYF
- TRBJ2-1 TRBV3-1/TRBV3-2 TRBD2 TGTGCCAGCAGCCAAGAGACTAGCGGGAGGAATGAGCAGTTCTTC CASSQETSGRNEQFF
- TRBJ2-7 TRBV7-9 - TGTGCCAGCAGCTTTGGCGGATCCTACGAGCAGTACTTC CASSFGGSYEQYF
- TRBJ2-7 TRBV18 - TGTGCCAGCTCACCAAGCAGGGCCGAGCAGTACTTC CASSPSRAEQYF
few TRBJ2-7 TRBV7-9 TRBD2 TGTGCCAGCAGCTCCTCTAGCGGGGGCTACGAGCAGTACTTC CASSSSSGGYEQYF
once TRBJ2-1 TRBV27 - TGTGCCAGCATCGGCAGGCCGAGCAATGAGCAGTTCTTC CASIGRPSNEQFF
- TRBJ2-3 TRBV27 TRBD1 TGTGCCAGCAGCCCCTTGGCCAGGGGGATTACAGATACGCAGTATTTT CASSPLARGITDTQYF
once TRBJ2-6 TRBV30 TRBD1 TGTGCCTGGGGGACAGGCATAGCCAACGTCCTGACTTTC CAWGTGIANVLTF
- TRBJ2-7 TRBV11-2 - TGTGCCAGCAGCTTAGGGGCAGCCTACGAGCAGTACTTC CASSLGAAYEQYF
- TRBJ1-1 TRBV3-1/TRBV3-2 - TGTGCCAGCAGCCAGGGGCCGAACTGGGACACTGAAGCTTTCTTT CASSQGPNWDTEAFF
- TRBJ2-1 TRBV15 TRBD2 TGTGCCACCAGCAGAGGACTAGCTGATATAGACGAGCAGTTCTTC CATSRGLADIDEQFF
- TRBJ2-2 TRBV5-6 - TGTGCCAGCAGCCGGGGAGCCTACACCGGGGAGCTGTTTTTT CASSRGAYTGELFF
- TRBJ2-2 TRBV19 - TGTGCCAGTAGAACCGTCCAGGGGGGCGGGGAGCTGTTTTTT CASRTVQGGGELFF
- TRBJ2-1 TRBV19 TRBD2 TGTGCCAGTAGTAACGATAGGACTAGCGGATACAATGAGCAGTTCTTC CASSNDRTSGYNEQFF
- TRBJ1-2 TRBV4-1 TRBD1 TGCGCCAGCAGCCGACCGGGACAGGGTTTCTTCGGTGGCTACACCTTC CASSRPGQGFFGGYTF
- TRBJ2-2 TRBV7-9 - TGTGCCAGCAGCTTAGAGCCTCCGAACACCGGGGAGCTGTTTTTT CASSLEPPNTGELFF
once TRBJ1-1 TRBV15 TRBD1 TGTGCCACCAGCAGAGACAAGGACAGGGCAACTGAAGCTTTCTTT CATSRDKDRATEAFF
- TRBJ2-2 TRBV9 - TGTGCCAGCAGGGCCGGGCCCCCTCTGGGGCCCGGGGAGCTGTTTTTT CASRAGPPLGPGELFF
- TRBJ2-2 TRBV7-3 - TGTGCCAGCAGCTTAATGGGCCAGGGGTCCACCGGGGAGCTGTTTTTT CASSLMGQGSTGELFF
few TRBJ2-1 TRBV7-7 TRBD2 TGTGCCAGCAGCCGGGACTATGGCAATGAGCAGTTCTTC CASSRDYGNEQFF
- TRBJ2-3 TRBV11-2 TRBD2 TGTGCCAGCAGCTTCCATCTAGCGGTGGATCAGTATTTT CASSFHLAVDQYF
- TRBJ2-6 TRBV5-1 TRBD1 TGCGCCACATCCCTGGGGACAGGGTTCTCTGGGGCCAACGTCCTGACTTTC CATSLGTGFSGANVLTF
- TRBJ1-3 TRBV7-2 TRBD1 TGTGCCAGCACCCTCGGTGACAGGGGCTCTGGAAACACCATATATTTT CASTLGDRGSGNTIYF
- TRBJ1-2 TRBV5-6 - TGTGCCAGCAGCCCAGACTCCACCGGGACAATTTATGGCTACACCTTC CASSPDSTGTIYGYTF
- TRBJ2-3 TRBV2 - TGTGCCAGCAGCCGTCAGGGGTCCCACACAGATACGCAGTATTTT CASSRQGSHTDTQYF
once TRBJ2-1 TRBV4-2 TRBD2 TGTGCCAGCAGCGCACGACTAGCGGGAGGCTTCTCCTACAATGAGCAGTTCTTC CASSARLAGGFSYNEQFF
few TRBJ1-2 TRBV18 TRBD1 TGTGCCAGCTCACAGTCGGGACAGGGGACAGATGGCTACACCTTC CASSQSGQGTDGYTF
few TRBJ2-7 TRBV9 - TGTGCCAGCAGCGTAGAGGTTAGCGGGACAGCCTACGAGCAGTACTTC CASSVEVSGTAYEQYF
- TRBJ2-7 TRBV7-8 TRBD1 TGTGCCAGCAGCTTAGGGACAGGAGATACCTACGAGCAGTACTTC CASSLGTGDTYEQYF
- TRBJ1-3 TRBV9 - TGTGCCAGCAGCGTAGAAAAGGGAGGACATCTTTTCGGAAACACCATATATTTT CASSVEKGGHLFGNTIYF
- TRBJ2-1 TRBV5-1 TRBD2 TGCGCCAGCAGCCTACTAGCGGGAGGGAGGTATGAGCAGTTCTTC CASSLLAGGRYEQFF
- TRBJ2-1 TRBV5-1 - TGCGCCAGCAGTTATCAGGGTGCCTTTGACAATGAGCAGTTCTTC CASSYQGAFDNEQFF
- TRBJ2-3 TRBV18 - TGTGCCAGCTCCCTCCGGCGGAACACAGATACGCAGTATTTT CASSLRRNTDTQYF
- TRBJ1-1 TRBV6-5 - TGTGCCAGCAGTTACTATAGGAGGAGCTCTGAAGCTTTCTTT CASSYYRRSSEAFF
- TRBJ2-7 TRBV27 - TGTGCCAGCAGTTTAGGAGGGGGCTCGACCTACGAGCAGTACTTC CASSLGGGSTYEQYF
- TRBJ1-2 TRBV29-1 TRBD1 TGCAGCGTTGCCACCTTCACAGGGGACTATGGCTACACCTTC CSVATFTGDYGYTF
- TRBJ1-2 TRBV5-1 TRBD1 TGCGCCAGCAGCGGGTCGGGACAGGGGGACTATGGCTACACCTTC CASSGSGQGDYGYTF
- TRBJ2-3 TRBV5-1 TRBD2 TGCGCCAGCAGCCACCCAGCGGGGGGCTTCACAGATACGCAGTATTTT CASSHPAGGFTDTQYF
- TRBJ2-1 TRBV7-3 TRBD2 TGTGCCAGCAGCTTAGCGGGGGGATTCTACAATGAGCAGTTCTTC CASSLAGGFYNEQFF
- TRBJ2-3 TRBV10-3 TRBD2 TGTGCCATCAGTGATGCTAGCGGGGCTAGCACAGATACGCAGTATTTT CAISDASGASTDTQYF
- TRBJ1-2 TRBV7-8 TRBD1 TGTGCCAGCAGATCGAAGACAGGGGGCGACTATGGCTACACCTTC CASRSKTGGDYGYTF
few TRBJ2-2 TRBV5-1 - TGCGCCAGCAGCTTGGACAGTTACACCGGGGAGCTGTTTTTT CASSLDSYTGELFF
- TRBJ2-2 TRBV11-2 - TGTGCCAGCAGCTCCACGACTTCGAACACCGGGGAGCTGTTTTTT CASSSTTSNTGELFF
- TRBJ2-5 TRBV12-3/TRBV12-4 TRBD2 TGTGCCAGCCGACCTAGCGGGAGGGAGACCCAGTACTTC CASRPSGRETQYF
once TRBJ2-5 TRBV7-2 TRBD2 TGTGCCAGCAGCTCACCCGGACTAGCGGGAGGACGGGAGACCCAGTACTTC CASSSPGLAGGRETQYF